The 16 T cell receptor beta chains below were found in one sample sequenced in a study of vaccination effects on CD4 cells after COVID-19. Their target antigens are unknown. ViraFEST assay sequencing came after antigen-specific CD4+ T cells were expanded with viral peptide pools. Following 10 days of culture, CD4+ T cells were isolated. No vaccinee had earlier SARS-CoV-2 infection, and nucleocapsid antibodies were negative. Sequenced by immunoSEQ multiplex PCR; TCRdb stores in-frame clones only, minus some. Among more than 40,000 clones, around 78% were seen once, and the ten largest hold roughly 10%. The source was CD4+ T cells from PBMCs cultured with SARS-CoV-2 spike peptides, collected before COVID-19 vaccination. These receptors were taken from a human donor who received a COVID-19 vaccine.

The chain has TRBV9 and TRBJ2-3; a possible D gene is TRBD2 (6 bases). From germline, CDR1 is SGDLS and CDR2 YYNGEE. Trimming removed 0 bases from V and 0 bases from J, with 8 bases in between. This CDR3 is 15 amino acids long. CDR3 sequence reads: CASSVGRGSTDTQYF. CDR3 in DNA: TGTGCCAGCAGCGTAGGACGGGGGAGCACAGATACGCAGTATTTT.

The CDR3 reads CASSRVGDSFNYGYTF. The CDR3 region has the DNA TGCGCCAGCAGCCGAGTAGGGGATTCCTTTAACTATGGCTACACCTTC. The V and J genes are TRBV5-1 and TRBJ1-2; TRBD1 is a possible D gene (5 bases). This CDR3 region has 16 residues. V was shortened by 4 bases and J by 1 base, with 17 bases between the two germline ends. Germline values: CDR1 SGHRS, CDR2 YFSETQ. Complete variable domain (other parts from reference TRBV5-1 and TRBJ1-2): KAGVTQTPRYLIKTRGQQVTLSCSPISGHRSVSWYQQTPGQGLQFLFEYFSETQRNKGNFPGRFSGRQFSNSRSEMNVSTLELGDSALYLCASSRVGDSFNYGYTFGSGTRLTVV.

The chain links TRBV7-7 to TRBJ2-5; 9 bases line up with TRBD2. This CDR3 has 14 residues. V gave up 6 bases and J gave up 5 bases; unmatched junction bases: 7. Germline-derived CDR1 and CDR2 are SSHAT and FNYEAQ (reference sequence). The chain's CDR3 is CASRDAGGDETQYF. As DNA, the CDR3 is TGTGCCAGCAGGGATGCGGGGGGGGATGAGACCCAGTACTTC.

This chain uses TRBV6-4 with TRBJ2-2, with 7 bases identical to TRBD1. V shed 2 bases, J shed 6 bases, and the junction held 3 bases outside the gene matches. From germline, CDR1 is MRHNA and CDR2 SNTAGT. This CDR3 is built from 14 residues. CDR3 sequence: CASSDRGQSGELFF. The CDR3, as DNA: TGTGCCAGCAGTGACAGGGGGCAGTCCGGGGAGCTGTTTTTT.

The chain is built from TRBV10-2 and TRBJ2-7, with 9 bases that match TRBD1. Trimming at V came to 6 bases and at J to 1 base, leaving 7 bases not matched to a gene. The CDR3 runs 15 residues. Germline values: CDR1 WSHSY, CDR2 SAAADI. CDR3 region: CASSPGQGRSYEQYV. CDR3 sequence (DNA): TGCGCCAGCAGCCCTGGACAGGGGAGGTCCTACGAGCAGTACGTC.

The chain recombines TRBV6-1 with TRBJ2-5, with D uncertain. Trimming shortened V by 2 bases and J by 3 bases, and 10 bases separated the two germline ends. Germline CDR1 and CDR2: MNHNS and SASEGT. The CDR3 spans 14 residues. The CDR3 spells CASSEMAEKETQYF. CDR3 in DNA: TGTGCCAGCAGTGAAATGGCGGAAAAAGAGACCCAGTACTTC.

The chain uses TRBV27 and TRBJ1-3; maybe TRBD1 (5 bases). The length of the CDR3 is 14 residues. V lost 10 bases, J lost 0 bases, and 13 bases lay in between. Germline-derived CDR1 and CDR2 are MNHEY and SMNVEV (reference sequence). The CDR3 loop is CATRQTGSGNTIYF. CDR3 DNA: TGTGCCACCAGACAGACGGGCTCTGGAAACACCATATATTTT.

The chain joins TRBV5-5 to TRBJ1-1; D perhaps matches TRBD1 (6 bases). CDR1 SGHKS and CDR2 YYEKEE come from the germline V gene (reference sequence). The V and J ends lost 4 bases and 4 bases respectively, with 14 bases between them. CDR3 length: 14 residues. The CDR3 sequence: CASSRGFGGTEAFF. CDR3 coding DNA: TGTGCCAGCAGCAGGGGGTTCGGTGGCACTGAAGCTTTCTTT. The full variable domain, in which reference TRBV5-5 and TRBJ1-1 provide the parts outside the CDR3, is DAGVTQSPTHLIKTRGQQVTLRCSPISGHKSVSWYQQVLGQGPQFIFQYYEKEERGRGNFPDRFSARQFPNYSSELNVNALLLGDSALYLCASSRGFGGTEAFFGQGTRLTVV.

The chain has TRBV5-1 and TRBJ2-3, with D perhaps TRBD1 or TRBD2 (5 bases each). Germline CDR1 SGHRS, CDR2 YFSETQ. Trimming pared 0 bases from V and 3 bases from J, leaving 8 bases between. The CDR3 spans 14 residues. CDR3 DNA sequence: TGCGCCAGCAGCTTGGTCTGGGGGACAGATACGCAGTATTTT. This sequence encodes CASSLVWGTDTQYF.

The chain joins TRBV7-8 to TRBJ1-2; perhaps TRBD1 as D (6 bases). The CDR3 runs to 12 residues. Trimming left V 9 bases short and J 8 bases short, with 16 bases between. Germline loops: CDR1 SGHVS, CDR2 FQNEAQ. This chain's CDR3 is CASSTGYGGYTF. The CDR3 DNA reads as TGTGCCAGTTCAACAGGGTATGGCGGCTACACCTTC.

This clone was seen once. This rearrangement joins TRBV7-2 to TRBJ2-3; 8 bases map to TRBD2. CDR1 is SGHTA, CDR2 FQGNSA, per germline. The CDR3 is made up of 15 amino acids. The V gene end was trimmed by 3 bases and the J gene end by 0 bases; junction bases not matched to a gene: 2. In DNA, the CDR3 is TGTGCCAGCAGCTTTGTAGCGGGGAGCACAGATACGCAGTATTTT. Translating gives CASSFVAGSTDTQYF.

V and J are TRBV11-2 and TRBJ1-2, with a weak D call TRBD1 (6 bases). The V gene's germline CDR1 is SGHAT and CDR2 FQNNGV. The V end lost 5 bases, the J end lost 6 bases, and 13 bases lay between the germline ends. The CDR3 totals 13 residues. CDR3 region: CASSQDRGDGYTF. The CDR3 DNA sequence: TGTGCCAGCAGCCAGGACAGAGGAGATGGCTACACCTTC.

V is TRBV9 and J is TRBJ1-2; D is undetermined. CDR1 SGDLS and CDR2 YYNGEE come from the germline V gene. Trimming removed 0 bases at V and 0 bases at J, with 12 bases between. The CDR3 spans 16 residues. CDR3 coding DNA: TGTGCCAGCAGCGTAGGGGGAGGAGCAGCTAACTATGGCTACACCTTC. Translating it yields CASSVGGGAANYGYTF. Complete variable domain (other parts from reference TRBV9 and TRBJ1-2): DSGVTQTPKHLITATGQRVTLRCSPRSGDLSVYWYQQSLDQGLQFLIQYYNGEERAKGNILERFSAQQFPDLHSELNLSSLELGDSALYFCASSVGGGAANYGYTFGSGTRLTVV.

The rearrangement uses TRBV3-1 (or the pseudogene TRBV3-2) and TRBJ2-7; TRBD2 aligns across 7 bases. Germline CDR1 reads LGHDT; CDR2 reads YNNKEL (reference sequence). The CDR3 consists of 13 residues. J lost 6 bases, V lost 4 bases, and 6 bases had no gene match. DNA of the CDR3: TGTGCCAGCAGCCGTGGGGGGGGAGGCGAGCAGTACGTC. Protein sequence: CASSRGGGGEQYV.

The gene calls are TRBV6-1 and TRBJ2-7; D is undetermined. CDR3 size: 15 residues. Germline V CDR1 and CDR2: MNHNS, SASEGT. Trimming removed 0 bases at V and 0 bases at J, with 9 bases between. The chain's CDR3 is CASSEAFGSSYEQYV. CDR3 DNA: TGTGCCAGCAGTGAAGCGTTCGGCAGCTCCTACGAGCAGTACGTC.

In its sample, this clone ranks as medium-sized. The V call is TRBV10-1, the J call TRBJ2-2; D uncertain. The CDR3 runs to 13 residues. With 0 bases removed from V and 6 bases from J, the gap between germline ends came to 5 bases. Germline CDR1 reads WNHNN; CDR2 reads SYGVQD (reference sequence). CDR3 region: CASSESGSGELFF. For the CDR3, the DNA is TGCGCCAGCAGTGAGTCAGGGTCCGGGGAGCTGTTTTTT.